The 15 T cell receptor beta chains below were found in one sample sequenced in a study of Ad26.COV2.S vaccination and SARS-CoV-2 variants. Produced via immunoSEQ multiplex PCR; TCRdb's table is partial and in-frame only. The table has roughly 400,000 clones, 89% seen once. Treatment in this sample: about 20 received Ad26.COV2.S at low or high dose, single or two shots; several received placebo; per-sample allocation not given. Specimen acquisition occurred on day 63 following the initial vaccine or placebo injection. The material sequenced was peripheral blood, taken in a trial of Ad26.COV2.S vaccine versus placebo. These receptors all come from a person aged 18-65 years who received the Ad26.COV2.S COVID-19 vaccine or a placebo.

This clone has just a few counts. This rearrangement joins TRBV28 to TRBJ2-7; D not resolved. V shed 5 bases and J shed 2 bases, with 13 bases lying between them. This CDR3 has 14 amino acids. Germline values: CDR1 MDHEN, CDR2 SYDVKM. The DNA for the CDR3 is TGTGCCAGCAGTCCTCCCCTGGGCGCCTACGAGCAGTACTTC. Encoded protein: CASSPPLGAYEQYF.

The chain joins TRBV6-5 to TRBJ1-2; TRBD1 matches 9 bases. The CDR3 totals 15 residues. CDR1 is MNHEY and CDR2 is SVGAGI in the germline V gene. V dropped 6 bases and J dropped 7; count of bases not matched to a gene: 12. The CDR3 DNA follows: TGTGCCAGCAGGGGATCGACAGGGGGACCGACTGGCTACACCTTC. Translated, it gives CASRGSTGGPTGYTF.

CDR3 sequence reads: CAIRSRVVNTEAFF. The CDR3 coding sequence is TGTGCCATCAGGTCCAGGGTAGTGAACACTGAAGCTTTCTTT. J is TRBJ1-1 and V is TRBV10-3, with D perhaps matching TRBD1 (5 bases). V lost 6 bases and J 0 bases, leaving 11 bases between the germline ends. The CDR3 has 14 amino acids. Germline V lookup: CDR1 ENHRY, CDR2 SYGVKD.

This clone was counted a few times. This sequence joins TRBV7-3 and TRBJ2-1; no firm D call. V shed 3 bases and J shed 5 bases, with 5 bases lying between them. Germline CDR1 SGHTA, CDR2 FQGTGA. The length of the CDR3 is 12 residues. CDR3 nucleotides: TGTGCCAGCAGCTTGGGGAACAATGAGCAGTTCTTC. Translation gives CASSLGNNEQFF.

This clone was seen a handful of times. The chain joins TRBV3-1 (or the pseudogene TRBV3-2) to TRBJ2-5; D is uncertain. CDR3 length: 15 amino acids. Germline V gene lookup returns CDR1 LGHDT and CDR2 YNNKEL (reference sequence). Trimming left V 4 bases short and J 1 base short, with 13 bases between. DNA of the CDR3: TGTGCCAGCAGCCGACTCGGCGCTAGCCAAGAGACCCAGTACTTC. Translating gives CASSRLGASQETQYF.

Only one count was recorded for this clone. This rearrangement joins TRBV29-1 to TRBJ2-1, with D tentatively TRBD1 or TRBD2 (5 bases each). Germline lookup yields CDR1 SQVTM and CDR2 ANQGSEA. V dropped 1 base and J dropped 0 bases, with 10 bases sitting between them. This CDR3 is built from 15 residues. The CDR3 loop is CSVEGNGGSYNEQFF. CDR3 in DNA: TGCAGCGTTGAAGGTAATGGGGGCTCCTACAATGAGCAGTTCTTC.

The V call is TRBV28, the J call TRBJ1-5; TRBD1 matches 9 bases. With 2 bases clipped from V and 2 bases from J, the junction kept 4 bases outside the gene matches. This CDR3 spans 16 amino acids. CDR1 and CDR2 from the germline V gene are MDHEN and SYDVKM. This CDR3 is CASSLRQGVGNQPQHF. The CDR3 DNA reads as TGTGCCAGCAGTTTACGACAGGGGGTGGGCAATCAGCCCCAGCATTTT.

This chain joins TRBV19 and TRBJ1-5; TRBD1 is a possible D gene (5 bases). CDR3 length equals 15 residues. V was cut by 5 bases and J by 0 bases, with 11 bases left in between. Germline values: CDR1 LNHDA, CDR2 SQIVND (reference sequence). CDR3 protein: CASSPQVFSNQPQHF. Here the CDR3 DNA reads TGTGCCAGTAGTCCACAGGTTTTTAGCAATCAGCCCCAGCATTTT.

This chain connects TRBV28 to TRBJ2-1, with a possible D match to TRBD2 (5 bases). The CDR3 runs 13 residues. CDR1 and CDR2 (germline): MDHEN, SYDVKM. With 4 bases removed from V and 9 bases from J, the gap between germline ends came to 13 bases. In DNA form, the CDR3 reads TGTGCCAGCAGTTCGGGGTCGGTCGTTGAGCAGTTCTTC. Protein sequence: CASSSGSVVEQFF. Based on the CDR3 plus reference TRBV28 and TRBJ2-1, the full variable domain is DVKVTQSSRYLVKRTGEKVFLECVQDMDHENMFWYRQDPGLGLRLIYFSYDVKMKEKGDIPEGYSVSREKKERFSLILESASTNQTSMYLCASSSGSVVEQFFGPGTRLTVL.

The J gene is TRBJ2-5, the V gene TRBV4-2, with 7 bases that match TRBD2. The germline V gene has CDR1 LGHNA and CDR2 YNFKEQ. Germline trimming cut 1 base from V and 5 bases from J; bases unmatched to any gene: 7. This CDR3 has 15 amino acids. CDR3 in DNA: TGTGCCAGCAGCCAAGGGGGCCAGGGAGGGGAGACCCAGTACTTC. This encodes CASSQGGQGGETQYF.

This clone was seen once. This may be a read error, as it is one base from a much larger clone. V gene TRBV5-5 combines with J gene TRBJ2-1; TRBD2 matches 10 bases. Germline assignment: CDR1 SGHKS and CDR2 YYEKEE (reference sequence). There are 15 residues in the CDR3. V gave up 3 bases and J gave up 0 bases; unmatched junction bases: 0. The CDR3 DNA reads TGTGCCAGCAGCTCTAGCGGGAGCTCCTACAATGAGCAGTTCTTC. It codes for CASSSSGSSYNEQFF.

The gene calls are TRBV6-5 and TRBJ1-6; D is ambiguous. The CDR3 spans 13 residues. Germline-derived CDR1 and CDR2 are MNHEY and SVGAGI. The V end lost 0 bases, the J end lost 6 bases, and 3 bases lay between the germline ends. The CDR3 DNA follows: TGTGCCAGCAGTTACTCCAGTAATTCACCCCTCCACTTT. Protein sequence: CASSYSSNSPLHF.

The chain recombines TRBV12-3 or TRBV12-4 with TRBJ2-1; D unresolved. This CDR3 is built from 13 residues. V gave up 2 bases and J gave up 0 bases, with 2 bases separating them. CDR3 bases: TGTGCCAGCAGTTTATTCTCCTACAATGAGCAGTTCTTC. Amino acids: CASSLFSYNEQFF.

The rearrangement joins TRBV13 to TRBJ2-7; TRBD1 might be the D (6 bases). Germline CDR1 reads PRHDT; CDR2 reads FYEKMQ (reference sequence). V lost 3 bases and J lost 3, with 12 bases in between. The CDR3 consists of 14 residues. DNA of the CDR3: TGTGCCAGCAGCTTCCCGGGACACAGCTACGAGCAGTACTTC. It translates to CASSFPGHSYEQYF. Based on the CDR3 plus reference TRBV13 and TRBJ2-7, the full variable domain is AAGVIQSPRHLIKEKRETATLKCYPIPRHDTVYWYQQGPGQDPQFLISFYEKMQSDKGSIPDRFSAQQFSDYHSELNMSSLELGDSALYFCASSFPGHSYEQYFGPGTRLTVT.

The chain carries TRBV19 and TRBJ2-2, with D unclear. The CDR3 length is 15 residues. CDR1 and CDR2 from the germline V gene are LNHDA and SQIVND (reference sequence). The V gene lost 1 base and the J gene lost 1 base, with 7 bases spanning the gap. CDR3 DNA: TGTGCCAGTAGTATAGGAGGCGGGAACACCGGGGAGCTGTTTTTT. Translation: CASSIGGGNTGELFF.